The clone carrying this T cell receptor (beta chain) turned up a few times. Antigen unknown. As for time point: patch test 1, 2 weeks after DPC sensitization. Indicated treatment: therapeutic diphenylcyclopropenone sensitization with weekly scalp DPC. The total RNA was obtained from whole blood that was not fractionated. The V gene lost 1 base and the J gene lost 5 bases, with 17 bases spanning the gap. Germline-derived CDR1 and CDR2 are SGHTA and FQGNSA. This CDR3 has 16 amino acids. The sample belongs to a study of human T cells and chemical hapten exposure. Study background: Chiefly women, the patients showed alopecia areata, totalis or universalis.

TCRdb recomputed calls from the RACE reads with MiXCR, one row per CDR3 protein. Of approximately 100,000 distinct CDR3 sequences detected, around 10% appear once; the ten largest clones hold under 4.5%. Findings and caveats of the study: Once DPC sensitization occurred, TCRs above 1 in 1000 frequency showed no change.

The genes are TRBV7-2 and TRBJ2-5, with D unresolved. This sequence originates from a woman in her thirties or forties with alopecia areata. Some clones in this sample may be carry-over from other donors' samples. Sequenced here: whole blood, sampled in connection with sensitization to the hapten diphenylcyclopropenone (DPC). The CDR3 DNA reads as TGTGCCAGCAGCTTAGATCGGTCACATGGTGGGGAGACCCAGTACTTC. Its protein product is CASSLDRSHGGETQYF.